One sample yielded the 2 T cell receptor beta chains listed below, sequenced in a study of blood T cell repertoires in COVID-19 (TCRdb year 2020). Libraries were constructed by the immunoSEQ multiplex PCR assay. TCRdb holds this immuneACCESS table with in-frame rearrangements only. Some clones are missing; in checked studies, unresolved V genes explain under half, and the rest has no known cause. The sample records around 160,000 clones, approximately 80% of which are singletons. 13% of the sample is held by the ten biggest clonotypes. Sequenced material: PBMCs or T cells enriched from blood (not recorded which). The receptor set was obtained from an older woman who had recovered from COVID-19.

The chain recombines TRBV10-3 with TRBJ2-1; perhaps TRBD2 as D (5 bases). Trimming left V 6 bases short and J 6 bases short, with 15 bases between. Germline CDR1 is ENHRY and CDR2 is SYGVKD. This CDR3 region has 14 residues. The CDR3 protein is CAISPRTPSNEQFF. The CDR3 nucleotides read TGTGCCATCAGCCCACGGACTCCCTCCAATGAGCAGTTCTTC.

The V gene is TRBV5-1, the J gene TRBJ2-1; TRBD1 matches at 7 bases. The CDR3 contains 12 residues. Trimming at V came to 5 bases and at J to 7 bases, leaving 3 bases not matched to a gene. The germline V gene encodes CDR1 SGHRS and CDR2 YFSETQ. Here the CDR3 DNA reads TGCGCCAGCAGTTCGGACAGGAATGAGCAGTTCTTC. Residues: CASSSDRNEQFF.